This T cell receptor (beta chain) originates from a study of blood T cells in healthy people across ages. Overall study findings and caveats: With donor CMV status unknown, expanded clonotype changes were possibly confounded. Donors of long life had a larger count of naive CD4+ cells and greater diversity than aged donors.

As for this clonotype: Its antigen is still unknown.

A second PCR of about 6 to 12 cycles used a sample-barcoded 5' primer and a J-beta primer mix. TCRdb reprocessed the 5' RACE reads with MiXCR, giving one entry per CDR3 protein. The data hold around 1,800,000 distinct CDR3 sequences, with 30% to 40% observed a single time. From germline, CDR1 is SNHLY and CDR2 FYNNEI. V lost 7 bases, J lost 8 bases, and 11 bases stayed unmatched. The CDR3 loop spans 14 amino acids. With each sample, at least 5 micrograms of total RNA were extracted. The rearrangement uses TRBV2 and TRBJ1-2; 9 bases are shared with TRBD1. The TCR originated in a human donor in good health. Sequencing used blood. The CDR3 loop is CASKRGRTGDGYTF. The CDR3 DNA is TGTGCCAGCAAAAGAGGCAGGACAGGGGACGGCTACACCTTC.